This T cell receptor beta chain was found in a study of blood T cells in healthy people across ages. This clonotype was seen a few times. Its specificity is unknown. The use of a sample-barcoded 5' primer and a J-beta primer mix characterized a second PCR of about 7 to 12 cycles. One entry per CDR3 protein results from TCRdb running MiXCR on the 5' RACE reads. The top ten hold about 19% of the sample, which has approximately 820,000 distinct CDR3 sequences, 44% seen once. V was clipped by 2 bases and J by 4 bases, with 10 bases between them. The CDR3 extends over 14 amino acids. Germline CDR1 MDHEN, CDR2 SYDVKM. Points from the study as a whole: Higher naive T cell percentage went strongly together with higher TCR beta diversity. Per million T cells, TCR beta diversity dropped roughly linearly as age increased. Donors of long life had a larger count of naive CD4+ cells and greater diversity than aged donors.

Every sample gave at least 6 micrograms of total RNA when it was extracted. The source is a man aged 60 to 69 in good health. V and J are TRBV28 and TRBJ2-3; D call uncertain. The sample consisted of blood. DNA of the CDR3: TGTGCCAGCAGTTTAGAGGTTCAGCCAGATACGCAGTATTTT. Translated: CASSLEVQPDTQYF.